The subject of this entry is one TCR beta chain. TCRdb reprocessed the reads via MiXCR and lists one record per CDR3 protein. The sample lists around 260,000 distinct CDR3 sequences; about 25% were seen once. Germline V CDR1 and CDR2: SGHVS, FNYEAQ. Trimming shortened V by 5 bases and J by 1 base, and 14 bases separated the two germline ends. CDR3 length: 15 residues. This sample was taken from a study of T cell repertoires in cytomegalovirus infection. The sequence derives from a human donor in good health (CMV status not recorded). Some clones in this sample may be carry-over from other donors' samples. The material sequenced was PBMCs. The chain is built from TRBV7-6 and TRBJ1-1; TRBD1 might be the D (5 bases). The CDR3 loop reads CASSSRSGENTEAFF. The CDR3 region has the DNA TGTGCCAGCAGCAGCCGCTCGGGGGAGAACACTGAAGCTTTCTTT.